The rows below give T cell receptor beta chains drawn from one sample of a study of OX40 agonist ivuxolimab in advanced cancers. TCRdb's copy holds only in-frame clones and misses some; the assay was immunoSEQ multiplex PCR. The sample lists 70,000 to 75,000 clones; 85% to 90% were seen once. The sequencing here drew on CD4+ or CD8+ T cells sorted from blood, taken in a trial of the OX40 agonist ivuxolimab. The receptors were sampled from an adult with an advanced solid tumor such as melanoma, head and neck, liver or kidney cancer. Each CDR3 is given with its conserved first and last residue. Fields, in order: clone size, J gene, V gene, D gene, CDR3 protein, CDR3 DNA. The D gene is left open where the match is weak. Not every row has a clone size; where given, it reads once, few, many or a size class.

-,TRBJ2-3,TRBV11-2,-,CASSFSRGTDTQYF,TGTGCCAGCAGCTTTAGTCGGGGCACAGATACGCAGTATTTT
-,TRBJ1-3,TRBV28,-,CASSLKGSWSGNQKVGMDTIYF,TGTGCCAGCAGTTTGAAGGGCAGCTGGTCCGGGAATCAAAAGGTGGGGATGGACACCATATATTTT
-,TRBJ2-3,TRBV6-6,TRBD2,CASRRAGDTDTQYF,TGTGCCAGCAGACGAGCGGGGGACACAGATACGCAGTATTTT
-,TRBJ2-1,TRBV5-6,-,CASSLPGNFEQFF,TGTGCCAGCAGCTTGCCAGGGAATTTTGAGCAGTTCTTC
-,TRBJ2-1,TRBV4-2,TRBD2,CASSQDGAGGDEQFF,TGTGCCAGCAGCCAAGATGGGGCGGGAGGTGATGAGCAGTTCTTC
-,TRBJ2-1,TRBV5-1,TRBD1,CASSPGTASYNEQFF,TGCGCCAGCAGCCCCGGGACAGCCTCCTACAATGAGCAGTTCTTC
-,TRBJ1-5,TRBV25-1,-,CASNGQGWDQPQHF,TGTGCCAGCAACGGTCAGGGATGGGATCAGCCCCAGCATTTT
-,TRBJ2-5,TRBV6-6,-,CASSEGRIQETQYF,TGTGCCAGCAGTGAGGGACGGATCCAAGAGACCCAGTACTTC
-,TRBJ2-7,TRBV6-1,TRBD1,CATLGTGNLYEQYF,TGTGCCACCCTCGGGACAGGGAATCTATACGAGCAGTACTTC
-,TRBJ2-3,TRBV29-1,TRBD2,CSVEEGGSLDTQYF,TGCAGCGTTGAAGAGGGCGGGAGCCTAGATACGCAGTATTTT
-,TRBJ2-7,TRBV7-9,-,CASSQDGPSYEQYF,TGTGCCAGCAGCCAGGACGGACCTTCCTACGAGCAGTACTTC
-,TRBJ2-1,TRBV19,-,CASTAGPSYNEQFF,TGTGCCAGTACTGCGGGGCCTTCCTACAATGAGCAGTTCTTC
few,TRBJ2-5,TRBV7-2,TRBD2,CASSKRLALGETQYF,TGTGCCAGCAGCAAGCGACTAGCGCTTGGGGAGACCCAGTACTTC
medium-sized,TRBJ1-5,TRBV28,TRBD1,CASRRDRENQPQHF,TGTGCCAGCAGACGGGACAGGGAGAATCAGCCCCAGCATTTT
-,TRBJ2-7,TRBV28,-,CASSPRLGGEQYF,TGTGCCAGCAGTCCCCGCCTAGGAGGCGAGCAGTACTTC
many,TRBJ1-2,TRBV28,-,CASSVGQGRDGYTF,TGTGCCAGCAGTGTGGGGCAGGGGAGGGATGGCTACACCTTC
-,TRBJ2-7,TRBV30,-,CAWGFPGREQYF,TGTGCCTGGGGCTTCCCGGGGCGTGAGCAGTACTTC
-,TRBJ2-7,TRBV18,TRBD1,CASSGGTGEDEQYF,TGTGCCAGCTCCGGGGGGACAGGGGAGGACGAGCAGTACTTC
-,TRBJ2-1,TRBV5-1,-,CASSSDGGNNEQFF,TGCGCCAGCAGCTCGGACGGGGGTAACAATGAGCAGTTCTTC
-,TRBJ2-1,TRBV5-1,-,CASSLGMDNEQFF,TGCGCCAGCAGCTTGGGTATGGACAATGAGCAGTTCTTC
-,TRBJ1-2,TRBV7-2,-,CASSLVSSAPVYTF,TGTGCCAGCAGCTTAGTGTCCTCAGCCCCGGTCTACACCTTC
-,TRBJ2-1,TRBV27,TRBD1,CASSARQGTHNEQFF,TGTGCCAGCAGTGCCCGACAGGGGACCCACAATGAGCAGTTCTTC
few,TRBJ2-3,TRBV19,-,CASQSRLSRDTQYF,TGTGCCAGTCAATCCCGTCTGTCCCGAGATACGCAGTATTTT
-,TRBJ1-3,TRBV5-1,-,CASSLEGTSSGNTIYF,TGCGCCAGCAGCTTGGAGGGCACCAGCTCTGGAAACACCATATATTTT
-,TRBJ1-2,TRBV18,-,CASSPGSEVYGYTF,TGTGCCAGCTCACCAGGATCAGAAGTCTATGGCTACACCTTC
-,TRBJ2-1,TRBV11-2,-,CASSLDRLVNNEQFF,TGTGCCAGCAGCTTAGATAGGTTGGTTAACAATGAGCAGTTCTTC
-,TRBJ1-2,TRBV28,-,CASSPPFDYTF,TGTGCCAGCAGCCCCCCCTTTGACTACACCTTC
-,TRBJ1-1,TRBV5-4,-,CASSLVGSHTEAFF,TGTGCCAGCAGCTTGGTGGGGAGCCACACTGAAGCTTTCTTT
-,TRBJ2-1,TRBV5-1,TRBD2,CASSLVGGGTYNEQFF,TGCGCCAGCAGCTTGGTTGGCGGGGGTACCTACAATGAGCAGTTCTTC
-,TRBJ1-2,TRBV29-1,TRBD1,CSVGTGDYGYTF,TGCAGCGTGGGGACAGGGGACTATGGCTACACCTTC
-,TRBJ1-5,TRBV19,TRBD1,CASSIQGAHSNQPQHF,TGTGCCAGTAGTATACAGGGGGCCCATAGCAATCAGCCCCAGCATTTT
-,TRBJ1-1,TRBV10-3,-,CAISLTDPTEAFF,TGTGCCATCAGTTTGACGGATCCGACCGAAGCTTTCTTT
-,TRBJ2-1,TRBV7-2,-,CASSLEVRNEQFF,TGTGCCAGCAGCTTAGAAGTGCGTAATGAGCAGTTCTTC
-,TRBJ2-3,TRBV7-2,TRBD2,CASSPLAGGPGDTQYF,TGTGCCAGCAGCCCCTTAGCGGGAGGGCCGGGAGATACGCAGTATTTT
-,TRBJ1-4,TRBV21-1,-,CASSTPGQGAGNEKLFF,TGTGCCAGCAGCACGCCGGGACAGGGGGCAGGTAATGAAAAACTGTTTTTT
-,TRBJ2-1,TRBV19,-,CASSIDLVLGQYNEQFF,TGTGCCAGTAGTATAGATCTAGTACTCGGTCAGTACAATGAGCAGTTCTTC
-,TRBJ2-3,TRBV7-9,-,CASSLGADTQYF,TGTGCCAGCAGCTTGGGGGCAGATACGCAGTATTTT
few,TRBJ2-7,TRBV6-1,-,CASMWSVIEQYF,TGTGCCTCTATGTGGTCAGTTATAGAGCAGTACTTC
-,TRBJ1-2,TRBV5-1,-,CASSLEGTDGYTF,TGCGCCAGCAGCTTGGAAGGAACTGATGGCTACACCTTC
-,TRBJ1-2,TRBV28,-,CASSSSGYKNYGYTF,TGTGCCAGCAGTTCCTCAGGGTATAAAAACTATGGCTACACCTTC
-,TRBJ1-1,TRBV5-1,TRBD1,CASSLTGTGRWENTEAFF,TGCGCCAGCAGCTTGACCGGGACAGGGAGGTGGGAGAACACTGAAGCTTTCTTT
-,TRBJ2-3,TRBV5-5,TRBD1,CASSLGTGGNTDTQYF,TGTGCCAGCAGCTTGGGGACAGGGGGTAACACAGATACGCAGTATTTT
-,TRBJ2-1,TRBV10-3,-,CAISELGLADNEQFF,TGTGCCATCAGTGAATTGGGATTAGCGGACAATGAGCAGTTCTTC
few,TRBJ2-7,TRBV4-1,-,CASRPRQVSYEQYF,TGCGCCAGCAGACCTAGACAGGTATCCTACGAGCAGTACTTC
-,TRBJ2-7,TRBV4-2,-,CASSQEEGISYEQYF,TGTGCCAGCAGCCAAGAGGAGGGTATCTCCTACGAGCAGTACTTC
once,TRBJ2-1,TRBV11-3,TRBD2,CASSYTGTTYNEQFF,TGTGCCAGCAGCTACACCGGGACTACTTACAATGAGCAGTTCTTC
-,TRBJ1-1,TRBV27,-,CASSLPQGITEAFF,TGTGCCAGCAGTTTACCACAGGGAATTACTGAAGCTTTCTTT
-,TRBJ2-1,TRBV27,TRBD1,CASSLSHRGSYNEQFF,TGTGCCAGCAGCTTATCCCACAGGGGTTCCTACAATGAGCAGTTCTTC
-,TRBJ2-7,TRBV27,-,CASTERRDSYEQYF,TGTGCCAGCACCGAACGCAGGGACTCCTACGAGCAGTACTTC